This T cell receptor beta chain appears in the sequencing data of a study of CD8+ T cells in alopecia areata. The wider study: Severity was scored as percentage of affected scalp area in treated patients.

In each case, RNA was isolated and then reverse transcribed into cDNA as the sequencing template. Assay: immunoSEQ multiplex PCR; the TCRdb copy retains only in-frame clones and omits some. The profile shows approximately 200,000 clones, 45% to 75% of them singletons. J was trimmed by 10 bases and V by 3 bases; bases with no gene match: 6. The CDR3 extends over 14 amino acids. The germline V gene encodes CDR1 MRHNA and CDR2 SNTAGT. Treatment described: oral pan-JAK inhibitor, 5-10 mg twice daily. This clonotype was sampled from a human donor with alopecia areata. Specimen: CD4+ T cells sorted from blood, collected at week 4, from a patient treated with tofacitinib. The chain carries TRBV6-4 and TRBJ2-1, with 10 bases matching TRBD2. CDR3 nucleotide sequence: TGTGCCAGCAGTGAGTTAGCGGGAGGAGGGGAGCAGTTCTTC. Residues: CASSELAGGGEQFF.